The next 16 T cell receptor beta chains were all read from a single sample in a study of patients and donors after allogeneic stem cell transplantation. Each CDR3 protein is one row after TCRdb ran MiXCR on the RT-PCR reads. The sample has 900,000 to 1,000,000 distinct CDR3 sequences; about a sixth are singletons. Input material: blood, either unsorted or a sorted T cell fraction (not recorded which). The receptors originated from a human donor who was either an allogeneic HSCT recipient or a stem cell or donor lymphocyte infusion donor (not recorded which). It is not recorded whose cells these are; they may come from a transplant donor.

The chain links TRBV7-8 to TRBJ1-1, with a tentative D call TRBD1 (5 bases). Germline V CDR1 and CDR2: SGHVS, FQNEAQ. The germline V and J ends were trimmed by 0 bases and 6 bases, with 11 bases remaining between them. CDR3 length: 14 residues. The CDR3 DNA follows: TGTGCCAGCAGCTTAGCTGCCCAGGGAGCTGAAGCTTTCTTT. Translating gives CASSLAAQGAEAFF.

This chain uses TRBV18 with TRBJ2-5; 8 bases line up with TRBD2. Germline CDR1 and CDR2: KGHSH and LQKENI. The junction had 17 bases not matched to a gene; V was cut back by 6 bases and J by 5 bases. The length of the CDR3 is 17 residues. In DNA, the CDR3 is TGTGCCAGCTCCCATCGGCGGGAGGCCTGGTATCGGGAGACCCAGTACTTC. Translated: CASSHRREAWYRETQYF.

This rearrangement joins TRBV6-1 to TRBJ2-7; 8 positions match TRBD2. The CDR3 length is 16 residues. CDR1 and CDR2 (germline): MNHNS, SASEGT. V lost 5 bases to trimming and J lost 2 bases; unmatched junction nucleotides: 11. The CDR3 DNA follows: TGTGCCAGCAGTAGATTAGCGGGAAGCTTGGCCTACGAGCAGTACTTC. This sequence encodes CASSRLAGSLAYEQYF.

This chain links TRBV24-1 with TRBJ2-1, with 7 positions matching TRBD1. V was pared by 4 bases and J by 8 bases, with 13 bases of the junction left unmatched. Looked up from germline, CDR1 is KGHDR and CDR2 is SFDVKD. The CDR3 is 16 amino acids. The CDR3 DNA is TGTGCCACCAGTGACCCTGACAGGGCTCCTAGGGATGAGCAGTTCTTC. Translation gives CATSDPDRAPRDEQFF.

This clonotype was seen more than once but under ten times. The chain uses TRBV30 and TRBJ2-1; the D is unclear. V was shortened by 0 bases and J by 4 bases, with 7 bases between the two germline ends. This CDR3 spans 13 amino acids. In germline, CDR1 is GTSNPN, CDR2 SVGIG (reference sequence). The CDR3 spells CAWSVGQYNEQFF. The CDR3 bases are TGTGCCTGGAGTGTAGGGCAGTACAATGAGCAGTTCTTC.

This chain uses TRBV9 with TRBJ1-4; possible D gene TRBD1, 5 bases. With 0 bases removed from V and 8 bases from J, the gap between germline ends came to 14 bases. The CDR3 spans 15 residues. Per germline, CDR1 SGDLS and CDR2 YYNGEE. CDR3 in DNA: TGTGCCAGCAGCGTAGAAGGGGCGCCGCGGGAAAAACTGTTTTTT. This gives the protein CASSVEGAPREKLFF.

This clonotype was detected a few times. The chain employs TRBV2 and TRBJ2-3; 10 bases line up with TRBD2. There are 17 residues in the CDR3. V gave up 1 base and J gave up 0 bases; unmatched junction bases: 4. Looked up from germline, CDR1 is SNHLY and CDR2 is FYNNEI. CDR3 in amino acids: CASSEVLAGTSTDTQYF. The CDR3 DNA sequence: TGTGCCAGCAGTGAAGTACTAGCGGGGACTAGCACAGATACGCAGTATTTT.

Only a few counts were recorded for this clonotype. V is TRBV20-1 and J is TRBJ2-3; TRBD2 might be the D (6 bases). The V end was cut by 6 bases, the J end by 1 base, with 17 bases between. CDR3 length: 15 residues. The germline gives CDR1 DFQATT, CDR2 SNEGSKA (reference sequence). CDR3 protein: CSATHNSGRTDTQYF. CDR3 in DNA: TGCAGTGCCACCCATAATAGCGGCCGCACAGATACGCAGTATTTT.

This clonotype was observed many times. V and J are TRBV5-1 and TRBJ2-3; D possibly corresponds to TRBD2 (5 bases). Per germline, CDR1 SGHRS and CDR2 YFSETQ. The CDR3 length is 14 residues. V was clipped by 2 bases and J by 4 bases, with 11 bases between them. CDR3 in DNA: TGCGCCAGCAGCTTCTCGGGGTCCCCAGATACGCAGTATTTT. Its protein product is CASSFSGSPDTQYF.

This clonotype was counted many times. The chain employs TRBV12-3 or TRBV12-4 and TRBJ1-3; D not resolved. The CDR3 has 14 residues. The V end was cut by 1 base, the J end by 0 bases, with 4 bases between. This CDR3 reads CASSLDVSGNTIYF. The DNA of the CDR3 is TGTGCCAGCAGTTTAGATGTCTCTGGAAACACCATATATTTT.

The V call is TRBV15, the J call TRBJ2-5, with unresolved D. The CDR3 is 11 residues long. Germline V gives CDR1 LNHNV, CDR2 YYDKDF (reference sequence). Trimming took 5 bases from V and 2 from J, leaving 3 bases between them. DNA of the CDR3: TGTGCCACCAGCGGACAAGAGACCCAGTACTTC. Protein sequence: CATSGQETQYF.

The chain couples TRBV2 to TRBJ1-4, with 7 bases matching TRBD1. CDR3 size: 14 residues. V lost 3 bases and J lost 6; bases outside the gene matches: 4. CDR1 SNHLY and CDR2 FYNNEI come from the germline V gene. The CDR3 DNA follows: TGTGCCAGCAGTGACAGGGGGGGTGATGAAAAACTGTTTTTT. Its translation: CASSDRGGDEKLFF.

The CDR3 sequence is CSVDQLIGGEAFF. The CDR3 bases are TGCAGCGTTGATCAACTAATCGGAGGGGAAGCTTTCTTT. The chain combines TRBV29-1 with TRBJ1-1; D not resolved. Trimming shortened V by 3 bases and J by 8 bases, and 16 bases separated the two germline ends. Germline V gene lookup returns CDR1 SQVTM and CDR2 ANQGSEA. This CDR3 is 13 amino acids long.

This clonotype was recorded only once. The chain is built from TRBV25-1 and TRBJ1-1, with a weak D call TRBD1 (6 bases). V gave up 4 bases and J gave up 4 bases, with 13 bases separating them. The CDR3 runs to 14 residues. Per germline, CDR1 MGHDK and CDR2 SYGVNS. CDR3 protein: CASSGVGGVTEAFF. The CDR3 coding sequence is TGTGCCAGCAGTGGGGTAGGGGGGGTCACTGAAGCTTTCTTT. Complete variable domain (other parts from reference TRBV25-1 and TRBJ1-1): EADIYQTPRYLVIGTGKKITLECSQTMGHDKMYWYQQDPGMELHLIHYSYGVNSTEKGDLSSESTVSRIRTEHFPLTLESARPSHTSQYLCASSGVGGVTEAFFGQGTRLTVV.

This clonotype was found many times. Here the CDR3 reads CASSRSGTGFFSNQPQHF. CDR3 sequence (DNA): TGTGCCAGCAGTCGGTCCGGGACAGGGTTTTTTAGCAATCAGCCCCAGCATTTT. J is TRBJ1-5 and V is TRBV27, with TRBD1 identical over 9 bases. The germline V gene has CDR1 MNHEY and CDR2 SMNVEV (reference sequence). This CDR3 has 18 residues. With 5 bases clipped from V and 0 bases from J, the junction kept 11 bases outside the gene matches.

In this sample, this clonotype turned up many times. The genes are TRBV12-3 or TRBV12-4 and TRBJ2-2, with 7 bases identical to TRBD1. The CDR3 extends over 14 amino acids. Trimming cost V 3 bases and J 14 bases; bases outside gene matches: 12. This CDR3 is CASSFDRAALGLFF. As DNA, the CDR3 is TGTGCCAGCAGTTTTGACAGGGCCGCGTTAGGTCTGTTTTTT.